This T cell receptor (beta chain) was profiled in a study of CXCR3-negative and CXCR3-positive naive CD8 T cells. Overall study context: Some 150 million TRB reads in total, about 1.5 +/- 0.3 million per library.

On this clonotype itself: Its antigen remains unknown.

Those CD8+ T cells considered naive were CD45RO-CCR7+CD27+CD95-. Study-wide results and caveats: Naive subsets showed comparable surface CD5, and TCR interaction strength was also inferred from TRB CDR3 physicochemistry. CXCR3-positive naive cells had TRB CDR3s that were more hydrophobic than CXCR3-negative naive cells had. Both naive subsets had comparably high diversity; memory CD8+ cells much lower.

TRB cDNA libraries were made by UMI-labeled 5' RACE. Reprocessing the 5' RACE reads, TCRdb reports a single entry for every CDR3 protein and omits DNA. The ten most abundant clones cover about 0.35% of a sample with over 100,000 distinct CDR3 sequences. The sequenced sample was naive CXCR3+ CD8+ T cells from blood. Subset of the sample: CD45RO-CCR7+CD27+CD95- naive CD8+ T cells expressing CXCR3 (TNR3+). This receptor was taken from a human donor in good health. Some clones in this sample may be carry-over from other donors' samples.

CDR3 region: CASSLDLPGLGYNEQFF. This chain uses TRBV11-2 with TRBJ2-1; the TRBD2 assignment by TCRdb is unverifiable without DNA. Germline V gene data show CDR1 as SGHAT and CDR2 as FQNNGV. The CDR3 has 17 residues.